The entry that follows covers one T cell receptor beta chain sequence. These data originate in a study of T cells in localized non-small cell lung cancer. Only in-frame clones appear in the TCRdb table, and some are missing; sequencing was by immunoSEQ multiplex PCR. The sample has about 30,000 clones; more than 75% are singletons. Germline loops: CDR1 MNHNS, CDR2 SASEGT. Trimming removed 5 bases at V and 4 bases at J, with 11 bases between. The CDR3 sequence is 13 residues long. The receptor was derived from a female donor at least 60 years old with stage III squamous cell lung carcinoma. The rearrangement uses TRBV6-1 and TRBJ1-2; unclear D gene. The sequenced sample was peripheral blood, obtained before any cancer treatment. The CDR3, as DNA: TGTGCCAGCAGTCGAGAGGCCCGCTATGGCTACACCTTC. Protein: CASSREARYGYTF.